This T cell receptor beta chain was sequenced during a study of cytomegalovirus exposure and HLA in healthy donors. PCR used 60 Vbeta primers and 13 Jbeta primers. Clones were read by immunoSEQ multiplex PCR, and TCRdb kept only the in-frame ones, dropping some. The sample holds about 60,000 clones, around four fifths seen once. Concerning this clone itself: As yet, its antigen is unknown.

V was cut by 4 bases and J by 1 base, with 12 bases left in between. Looked up from germline, CDR1 is SGHDT and CDR2 is YYEEEE. The CDR3 sequence is 15 residues long. Points from the study as a whole: A missense DCLRE1C variant was associated with V- and J-gene trimming of TCR beta chains in a later analysis, and an independent cohort replicated the association. A few of the chains that were CMV-associated were confirmed in vitro to be specific for CMV antigens. CMV serostatus was the only recorded immune exposure for donors.

In nominal health when sampled, donors likely had unrecorded immune exposures nonetheless. The chain recombines TRBV5-6 with TRBJ2-1, with D perhaps TRBD1 (6 bases). The sample comprised PBMCs. This sequence was found in a woman in her twenties or thirties in good health and CMV-seronegative. The CDR3 nucleotides are TGTGCCAGCAGCCATACAGGGATTTCCTACAATGAGCAGTTCTTC. Translated: CASSHTGISYNEQFF. Looking up the rest from reference TRBV5-6 and TRBJ2-1 gives the full variable domain: DAGVTQSPTHLIKTRGQQVTLRCSPKSGHDTVSWYQQALGQGPQFIFQYYEEEERQRGNFPDRFSGHQFPNYSSELNVNALLLGDSALYLCASSHTGISYNEQFFGPGTRLTVL.